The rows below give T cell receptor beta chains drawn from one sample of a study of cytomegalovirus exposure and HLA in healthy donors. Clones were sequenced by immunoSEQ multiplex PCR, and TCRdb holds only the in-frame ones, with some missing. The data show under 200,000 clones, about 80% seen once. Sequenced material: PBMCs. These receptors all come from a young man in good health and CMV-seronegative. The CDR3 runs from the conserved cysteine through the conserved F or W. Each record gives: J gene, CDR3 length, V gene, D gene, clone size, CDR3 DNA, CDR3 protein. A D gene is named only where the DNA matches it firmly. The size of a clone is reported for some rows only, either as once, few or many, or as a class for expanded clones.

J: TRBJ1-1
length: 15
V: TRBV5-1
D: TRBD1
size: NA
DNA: TGCGCCAGCAGCTTGAACCAGGGGGTGGACACTGAAGCTTTCTTT
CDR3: CASSLNQGVDTEAFF

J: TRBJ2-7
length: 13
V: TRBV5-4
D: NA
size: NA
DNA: TGTGCCAGCAGCTCTCAGGGAACCTACGAGCAGTACTTC
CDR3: CASSSQGTYEQYF

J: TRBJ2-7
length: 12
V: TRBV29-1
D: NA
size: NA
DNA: TGCAGCGTGACCGGACAGTCCTACGAGCAGTACTTC
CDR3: CSVTGQSYEQYF

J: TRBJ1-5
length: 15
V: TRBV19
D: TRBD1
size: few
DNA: TGTGCCAGTAGTGGGGGACAGGGGGACAATCAGCCCCAGCATTTT
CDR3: CASSGGQGDNQPQHF

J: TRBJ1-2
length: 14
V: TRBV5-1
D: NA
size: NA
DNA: TGCGCCAGCAGCTTGCCTGGGGGGGCTCAAGGCTACACCTTC
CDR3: CASSLPGGAQGYTF

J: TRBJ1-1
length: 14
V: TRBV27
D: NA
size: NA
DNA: TGTGCCAGCAGTCCCTTAAACAGGGCTACTGAAGCTTTCTTT
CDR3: CASSPLNRATEAFF

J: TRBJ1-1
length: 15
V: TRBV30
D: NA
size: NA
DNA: TGTGCCTGGTCCGATGAGGGAGTAAGAAACACTGAAGCTTTCTTT
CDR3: CAWSDEGVRNTEAFF

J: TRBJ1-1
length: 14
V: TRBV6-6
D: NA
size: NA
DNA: TGTGCCAGCAGTTACCATTCGGAGACCACTGAAGCTTTCTTT
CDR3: CASSYHSETTEAFF

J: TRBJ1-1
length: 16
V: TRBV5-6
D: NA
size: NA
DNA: TGTGCCAGCAGCTTTAAACAGGGTTGGGTGAACACTGAAGCTTTCTTT
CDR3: CASSFKQGWVNTEAFF

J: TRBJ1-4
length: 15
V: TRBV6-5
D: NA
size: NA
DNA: TGTGCCAGCAGTTACTCGCGGCACTATGATGAAAAACTGTTTTTT
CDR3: CASSYSRHYDEKLFF

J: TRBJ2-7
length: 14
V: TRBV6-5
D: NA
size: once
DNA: TGTGCCAGCAGTACCGGACAGTACTCCTACGAGCAGTACTTC
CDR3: CASSTGQYSYEQYF

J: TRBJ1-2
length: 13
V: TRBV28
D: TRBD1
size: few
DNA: TGTGCCAGCAGCGAACAGGGGTACTACGGCTACACCTTC
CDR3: CASSEQGYYGYTF

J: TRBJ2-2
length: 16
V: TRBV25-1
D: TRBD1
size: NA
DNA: TGTGCCAGCACTGCGGGGACAGGTTTATCTACCGGGGAGCTGTTTTTT
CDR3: CASTAGTGLSTGELFF

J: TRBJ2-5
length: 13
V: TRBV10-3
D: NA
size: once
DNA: TGTGCCATCAGTCCGACTAGCCAAGAGACCCAGTACTTC
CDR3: CAISPTSQETQYF

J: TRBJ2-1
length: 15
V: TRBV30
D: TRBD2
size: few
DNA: TGTGCCTGGAGTGGATTCGGGGGGAAGATCGATGAGCAGTTCTTC
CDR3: CAWSGFGGKIDEQFF

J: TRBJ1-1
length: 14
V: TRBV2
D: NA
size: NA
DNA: TGTGCCAGCAGTGGGGGGTGGGGGCCCTCCGAAGCTTTCTTT
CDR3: CASSGGWGPSEAFF

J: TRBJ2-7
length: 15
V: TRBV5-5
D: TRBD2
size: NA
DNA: TGTGCCAGCAGCGTGGAGGCGCTAGCGGGATACGAGCAGTACTTC
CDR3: CASSVEALAGYEQYF

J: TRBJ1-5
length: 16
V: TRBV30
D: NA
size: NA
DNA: TGTGCCTGGAGTGCCCTACAGGGTTTCGGCAATCAGCCCCAGCATTTT
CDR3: CAWSALQGFGNQPQHF

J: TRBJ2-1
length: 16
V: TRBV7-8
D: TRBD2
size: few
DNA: TGTGCCAGCAGCTTACCGGGGACTAGCGGGGTGAATGAGCAGTTCTTC
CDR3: CASSLPGTSGVNEQFF

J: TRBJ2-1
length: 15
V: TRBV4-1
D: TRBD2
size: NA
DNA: TGCGCCAGCAGCCCACCCGGGACTAGCAACAATGAGCAGTTCTTC
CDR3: CASSPPGTSNNEQFF

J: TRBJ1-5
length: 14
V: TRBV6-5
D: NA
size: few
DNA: TGTGCCAGCAGTCTCCGACAGGCGGGTCAGCCCCAGCATTTT
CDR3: CASSLRQAGQPQHF

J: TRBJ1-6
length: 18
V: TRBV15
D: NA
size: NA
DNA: TGTGCCACCAGCAGAGATCTTGGAGGCAGCTCCTATAATTCACCCCTCCACTTT
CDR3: CATSRDLGGSSYNSPLHF

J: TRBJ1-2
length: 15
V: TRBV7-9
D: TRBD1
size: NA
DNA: TGTGCCAGCAGCTCCAGGGACAGGGGGACCTATGGCTACACCTTC
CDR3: CASSSRDRGTYGYTF

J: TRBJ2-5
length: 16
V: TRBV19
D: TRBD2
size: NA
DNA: TGTGCCAGTAGTATAGAGGCTAGCGGGATACAAGAGACCCAGTACTTC
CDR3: CASSIEASGIQETQYF

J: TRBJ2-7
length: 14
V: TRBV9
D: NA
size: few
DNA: TGTGCCAGCAGCGTAGGGTCAGGGGACTACGAGCAGTACTTC
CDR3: CASSVGSGDYEQYF

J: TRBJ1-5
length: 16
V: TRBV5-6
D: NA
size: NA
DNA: TGTGCCAGCAGCTCGCTAGGTCCTCCTAGCAATCAGCCCCAGCATTTT
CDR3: CASSSLGPPSNQPQHF

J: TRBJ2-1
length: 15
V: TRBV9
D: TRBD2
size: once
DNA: TGTGCCAGCAGCGTAGCGGGACTAGCGGTCAATGAGCAGTTCTTC
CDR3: CASSVAGLAVNEQFF

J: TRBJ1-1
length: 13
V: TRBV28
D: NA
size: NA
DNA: TGTGCTAGCAGTTTTAATCAGGGCCAGAAGTCTTTCTTT
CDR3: CASSFNQGQKSFF

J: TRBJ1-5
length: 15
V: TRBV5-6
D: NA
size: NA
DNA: TGTGCCAGCAGCACGGGATTCACCGTCAATCAGCCCCAGCATTTT
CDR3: CASSTGFTVNQPQHF

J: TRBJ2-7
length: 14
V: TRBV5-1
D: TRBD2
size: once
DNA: TGCGCCAGCAGCTTGGCCGGGAGGGACGGCGAGCAGTACTTC
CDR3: CASSLAGRDGEQYF

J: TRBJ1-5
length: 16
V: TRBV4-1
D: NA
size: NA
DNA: TGCGCCAGCAGCCAAGATGGGGCCCTTAGCAATCAGCCCCAGCATTTT
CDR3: CASSQDGALSNQPQHF

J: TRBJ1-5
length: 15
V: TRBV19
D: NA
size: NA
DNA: TGTGCCAGTAGGAATTGGGGCAGTGGAAATCAGCCCCAGCATTTT
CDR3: CASRNWGSGNQPQHF

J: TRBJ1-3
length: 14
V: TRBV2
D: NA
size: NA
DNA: TGTGCCAGCAGTGACCAGATCTCTGGAAACACCATATATTTT
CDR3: CASSDQISGNTIYF

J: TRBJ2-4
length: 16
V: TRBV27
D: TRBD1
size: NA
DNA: TGTGCCAGCAGTTTATCAGACAGGGGATCCCTAAACATTCAGTACTTC
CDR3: CASSLSDRGSLNIQYF

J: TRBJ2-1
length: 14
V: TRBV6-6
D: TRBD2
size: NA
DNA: TGTGCCAGCAGTGGGCTAGCGGGGGGTTATGAGCAGTTCTTC
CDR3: CASSGLAGGYEQFF

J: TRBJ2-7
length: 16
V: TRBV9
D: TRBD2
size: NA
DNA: TGTGCCAGCAGCGCTCGGACTAGCGGGAGTTTCTACGAGCAGTACTTC
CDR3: CASSARTSGSFYEQYF

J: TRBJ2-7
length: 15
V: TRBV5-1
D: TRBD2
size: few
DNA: TGCGCCAGCAGCTTGGTGGGCGGGAGGGCCGCCGAGCAGTACTTC
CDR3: CASSLVGGRAAEQYF

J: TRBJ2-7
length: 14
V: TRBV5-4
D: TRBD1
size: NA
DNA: TGTGCCAGCAGCTTGAGACAGGGACCTAACGAGCAGTACTTC
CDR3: CASSLRQGPNEQYF

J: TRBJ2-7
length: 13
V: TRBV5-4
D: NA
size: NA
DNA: TGTGCCAGCAGCTTGGCGGGGAGATACGAGCAGTACTTC
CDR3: CASSLAGRYEQYF

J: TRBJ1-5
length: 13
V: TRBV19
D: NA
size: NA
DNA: TGTGCCAGTAGCAGACTAGGGGATCAGCCCCAGCATTTT
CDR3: CASSRLGDQPQHF

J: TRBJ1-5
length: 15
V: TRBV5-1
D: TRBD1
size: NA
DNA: TGCGCCAGCAGCGAGAACGGACAGGGAAATCAGCCCCAGCATTTT
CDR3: CASSENGQGNQPQHF

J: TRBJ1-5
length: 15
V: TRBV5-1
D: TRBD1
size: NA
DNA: TGCGCCAGCAGCCAAGGGACAGCGAGCAATCAGCCCCAGCATTTT
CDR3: CASSQGTASNQPQHF

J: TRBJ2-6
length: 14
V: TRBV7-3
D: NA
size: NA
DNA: TGTGCCAGCAGCTTCCCGGGAGGGGCCAACGTCCTGACTTTC
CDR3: CASSFPGGANVLTF

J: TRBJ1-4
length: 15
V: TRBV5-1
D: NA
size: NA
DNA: TGCGCCAGCAGCTTATCAGTCTCAACTAATGAAAAACTGTTTTTT
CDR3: CASSLSVSTNEKLFF

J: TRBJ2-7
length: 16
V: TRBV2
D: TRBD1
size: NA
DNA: TGTGCCAGCAGTGAACTTCTCGGACAGGGGGCCCAAGGTCAGTACTTC
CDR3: CASSELLGQGAQGQYF

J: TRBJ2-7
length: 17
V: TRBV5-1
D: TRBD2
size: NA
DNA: TGCGCCAGCAGCCCACTCCATATAGCGGGAGGGATGGGTGAGCAGTACTTC
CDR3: CASSPLHIAGGMGEQYF